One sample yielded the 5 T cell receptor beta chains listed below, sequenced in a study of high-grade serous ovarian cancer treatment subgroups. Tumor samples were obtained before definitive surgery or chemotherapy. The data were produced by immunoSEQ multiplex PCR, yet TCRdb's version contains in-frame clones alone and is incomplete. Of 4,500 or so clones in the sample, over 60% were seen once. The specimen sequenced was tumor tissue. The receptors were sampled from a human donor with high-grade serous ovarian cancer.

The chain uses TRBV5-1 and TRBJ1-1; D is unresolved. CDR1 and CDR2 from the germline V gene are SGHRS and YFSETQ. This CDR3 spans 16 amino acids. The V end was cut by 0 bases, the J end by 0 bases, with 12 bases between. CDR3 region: CASSLDFGTVNTEAFF. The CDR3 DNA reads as TGCGCCAGCAGCTTGGATTTTGGAACAGTGAACACTGAAGCTTTCTTT.

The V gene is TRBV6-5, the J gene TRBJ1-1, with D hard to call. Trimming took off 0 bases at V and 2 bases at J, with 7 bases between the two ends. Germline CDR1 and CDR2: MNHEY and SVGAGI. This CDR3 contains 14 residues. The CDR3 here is CASSYSDRNTEAFF. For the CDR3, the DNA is TGTGCCAGCAGTTACTCGGACCGAAACACTGAAGCTTTCTTT.

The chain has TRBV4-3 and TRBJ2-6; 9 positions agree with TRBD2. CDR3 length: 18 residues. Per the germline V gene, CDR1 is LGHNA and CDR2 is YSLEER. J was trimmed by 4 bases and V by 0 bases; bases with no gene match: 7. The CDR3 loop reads CASSQDPASGTGANVLTF. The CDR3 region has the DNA TGCGCCAGCAGCCAAGATCCGGCTAGCGGGACCGGGGCCAACGTCCTGACTTTC.

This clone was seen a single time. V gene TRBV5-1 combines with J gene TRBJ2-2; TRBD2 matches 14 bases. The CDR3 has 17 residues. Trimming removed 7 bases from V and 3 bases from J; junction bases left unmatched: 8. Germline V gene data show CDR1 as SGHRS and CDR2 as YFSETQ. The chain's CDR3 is CASATGTSGSYTGELFF. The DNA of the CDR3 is TGCGCCAGCGCAACCGGGACTAGCGGGAGTTACACCGGGGAGCTGTTTTTT.

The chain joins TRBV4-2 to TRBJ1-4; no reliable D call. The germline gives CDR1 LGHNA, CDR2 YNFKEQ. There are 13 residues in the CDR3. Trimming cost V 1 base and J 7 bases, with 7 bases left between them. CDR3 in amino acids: CASSQVGREKLFF. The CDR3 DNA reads TGTGCCAGCAGCCAAGTCGGACGTGAAAAACTGTTTTTT.